Presented here are 13 T cell receptor beta chains from one specimen sequenced in a study of blood T cell repertoires in COVID-19. Produced via immunoSEQ multiplex PCR; TCRdb's table is partial and in-frame only. This table has 150,000 to 200,000 clones, over 80% appearing once. Sequencing was performed on PBMCs or T cells enriched from blood (not recorded which). Receptor source: a woman in her sixties who had recovered from COVID-19.

V and J are TRBV7-2 and TRBJ2-2; D perhaps matches TRBD2 (6 bases). The CDR3 sequence is 15 residues long. The germline CDR1 and CDR2 sequences are SGHTA and FQGNSA. V gave up 3 bases and J gave up 2 bases, with 10 bases separating them. CDR3 sequence: CASSLTSANTGELFF. Written as DNA, the CDR3 is TGTGCCAGCAGCTTGACTAGTGCTAACACCGGGGAGCTGTTTTTT.

The rearrangement joins TRBV6-6 to TRBJ2-7; D is perhaps TRBD1 (5 bases). The CDR3 runs 16 residues. V lost 1 base to trimming and J lost 5 bases, with 18 bases between them. CDR1 and CDR2 from the germline V gene are MNHNY and SVGAGI (reference sequence). CDR3 nucleotide sequence: TGTGCCAGCAGTTACTTCCAGGGCGAGATGGCGGACGAGCAGTACTTC. Its protein product is CASSYFQGEMADEQYF.

The V call is TRBV5-1, the J call TRBJ1-5; D not resolved. Germline loops: CDR1 SGHRS, CDR2 YFSETQ. This CDR3 contains 13 residues. Trimming took 4 bases from V and 7 from J, leaving 12 bases between them. CDR3 sequence reads: CASSSDAGQPQHF. For the CDR3, the DNA is TGCGCCAGCAGCAGTGATGCGGGGCAGCCCCAGCATTTT. Filled out from reference TRBV5-1 and TRBJ1-5, the complete variable domain reads KAGVTQTPRYLIKTRGQQVTLSCSPISGHRSVSWYQQTPGQGLQFLFEYFSETQRNKGNFPGRFSGRQFSNSRSEMNVSTLELGDSALYLCASSSDAGQPQHFGDGTRLSIL.

This sequence joins TRBV2 and TRBJ1-2; D is possibly TRBD1 (5 bases). The germline V and J ends were trimmed by 6 bases and 1 base, with 12 bases remaining between them. CDR1 is SNHLY and CDR2 is FYNNEI in the germline V gene. The CDR3 runs to 14 residues. The CDR3 DNA sequence: TGTGCCAGCAGCGGCGGAGGGGTTAACTATGGCTACACCTTC. Its protein is CASSGGGVNYGYTF.

The V gene is TRBV5-1, the J gene TRBJ1-5; 8 bases are shared with TRBD1. Germline V gives CDR1 SGHRS, CDR2 YFSETQ. This CDR3 contains 14 residues. After removal of 3 bases from V and 5 bases from J, the junction contained 4 bases not matched to a gene. CDR3 residues: CASSSGQGDQPQHF. CDR3 coding DNA: TGCGCCAGCAGCTCTGGACAGGGTGATCAGCCCCAGCATTTT.

V usage is TRBV3-1 (or the pseudogene TRBV3-2) and J usage is TRBJ1-5; D is undetermined. V was clipped by 0 bases and J by 5 bases, with 8 bases between them. CDR3 length: 14 residues. CDR1 is LGHDT and CDR2 is YNNKEL in the germline V gene (reference sequence). The CDR3 bases are TGTGCCAGCAGCCAAGACCAGGTGGATCAGCCCCAGCATTTT. It yields the protein CASSQDQVDQPQHF.

The chain employs TRBV3-1 (or the pseudogene TRBV3-2) and TRBJ1-1; no clear D. V lost 1 base to trimming and J lost 2 bases, with 5 bases between them. This CDR3 region has 13 residues. Looked up from germline, CDR1 is LGHDT and CDR2 is YNNKEL (reference sequence). The CDR3 bases are TGTGCCAGCAGCCAAGTAGCTAACACTGAAGCTTTCTTT. Amino acid sequence: CASSQVANTEAFF.

The chain links TRBV5-1 to TRBJ1-2; TRBD1 matches at 7 bases. The CDR3 sequence is 15 residues long. CDR1 is SGHRS and CDR2 is YFSETQ in the germline V gene. V shed 0 bases, J shed 7 bases, and the junction held 9 bases outside the gene matches. DNA of the CDR3: TGCGCCAGCAGCTTGGCCGGGACAGAAGTTTCTGGCTACACCTTC. Translation gives CASSLAGTEVSGYTF.

The chain links TRBV4-1 to TRBJ2-5; 8 bases fit TRBD2. V shed 1 base, J shed 5 bases, and the junction held 6 bases outside the gene matches. In germline, CDR1 is MGHRA, CDR2 YSYEKL. This CDR3 spans 15 amino acids. CDR3 DNA: TGCGCCAGCAGCCAAGGCTGGGGCGGGAGGGAGACCCAGTACTTC. Protein sequence: CASSQGWGGRETQYF.

The chain links TRBV5-1 to TRBJ1-6; possible D gene TRBD1, 5 bases. CDR1 is SGHRS, CDR2 YFSETQ, per germline. The CDR3 runs 14 residues. The V and J ends lost 4 bases and 8 bases respectively, with 13 bases between them. CDR3 region: CASSPSGTHSPLHF. CDR3 bases: TGCGCCAGCAGCCCGTCCGGGACTCATTCACCCCTCCACTTT.

J is TRBJ2-7 and V is TRBV4-1; tentative D call: TRBD1 (5 bases). Germline V gives CDR1 MGHRA, CDR2 YSYEKL. Between the trimmed V and J ends, which lost 3 bases and 2 bases, there was a span of 14 bases. The CDR3 is 15 residues long. CDR3 nucleotide sequence: TGCGCCAGCAGCCACCCTGACAGACCCCCCTACGAGCAGTACTTC. Its translation: CASSHPDRPPYEQYF.

The V gene is TRBV5-1, the J gene TRBJ1-4, with TRBD1 matching over 7 bases. V dropped 3 bases and J dropped 9; count of bases not matched to a gene: 8. This CDR3 has 14 amino acids. CDR1 is SGHRS, CDR2 YFSETQ, per germline. DNA of the CDR3: TGCGCCAGCAGCTGGACAGGAGGGGGTCAAAAACTGTTTTTT. This encodes CASSWTGGGQKLFF.

V gene TRBV18 combines with J gene TRBJ1-2, with D tentatively TRBD1 (5 bases). CDR1 is KGHSH, CDR2 LQKENI, per germline. The CDR3 loop spans 15 amino acids. The V end was cut by 2 bases, the J end by 6 bases, with 16 bases between. The CDR3 coding sequence is TGTGCCAGCTCACCATTGCTTGACAGTTCAAATGGCTACACCTTC. This encodes CASSPLLDSSNGYTF.